A selection of T cell receptor beta chains follows, all from one sample in a study of blood T cell repertoires in COVID-19. Libraries were prepared by immunoSEQ multiplex PCR; TCRdb keeps only in-frame clonotypes and omits some of them. The data show 100,000 to 150,000 clones, around 88% seen once. The sequencing input was peripheral blood. The receptor set was obtained from a human donor in a cohort sampled during active COVID-19. Each CDR3 is given with its conserved first and last residue. D genes are given only for firm matches. Not all rows give a size; the values are once, few, many and, for expanded clones, a class.

size: -; V: TRBV28; J: TRBJ2-4; D: -; CDR3: CASSTWRVAKNIQYF; DNA: TGTGCCAGCAGCACTTGGAGGGTAGCCAAAAACATTCAGTACTTC
size: once; V: TRBV18; J: TRBJ2-1; D: TRBD2; CDR3: CASSATSQNDNEQFF; DNA: TGTGCCAGCTCAGCGACTAGCCAGAACGACAATGAGCAGTTCTTC
size: once; V: TRBV14; J: TRBJ2-5; D: TRBD1; CDR3: CASRKTGWEETQYF; DNA: TGTGCCAGCAGGAAGACAGGGTGGGAAGAGACCCAGTACTTC
size: -; V: TRBV3-1/TRBV3-2; J: TRBJ2-7; D: TRBD1; CDR3: CASSPRIGQGNYEQYF; DNA: TGTGCCAGCAGCCCTCGAATAGGACAGGGAAACTACGAGCAGTACTTC
size: -; V: TRBV6-2/TRBV6-3; J: TRBJ2-1; D: -; CDR3: CASSYGGISYNEQFF; DNA: TGTGCCAGCAGTTACGGGGGGATTTCCTACAATGAGCAGTTCTTC
size: -; V: TRBV2; J: TRBJ1-2; D: -; CDR3: CASSFLADINYGYTF; DNA: TGTGCCAGCAGCTTTTTAGCGGACATTAACTATGGCTACACCTTC
size: -; V: TRBV28; J: TRBJ2-1; D: TRBD2; CDR3: CASSLGLGRGSYNEQFF; DNA: TGTGCCAGCAGTTTAGGGCTCGGGAGGGGATCCTACAATGAGCAGTTCTTC
size: once; V: TRBV28; J: TRBJ1-6; D: TRBD1; CDR3: CASCTGVSPLHF; DNA: TGTGCCAGCTGTACAGGGGTTTCACCCCTCCACTTT
size: -; V: TRBV24-1; J: TRBJ2-1; D: TRBD2; CDR3: CATGRGNEQFF; DNA: TGTGCCACCGGGAGGGGCAATGAGCAGTTCTTC
size: -; V: TRBV19; J: TRBJ2-3; D: TRBD1; CDR3: CASNLGQPGADTQYF; DNA: TGTGCCAGTAACTTGGGACAGCCAGGCGCAGATACGCAGTATTTT
size: -; V: TRBV6-5; J: TRBJ2-1; D: -; CDR3: CASSYQKGLINEQFF; DNA: TGTGCCAGCAGTTACCAAAAAGGACTGATCAATGAGCAGTTCTTC
size: -; V: TRBV11-1; J: TRBJ1-1; D: -; CDR3: CASSLEGFGEAFF; DNA: TGTGCCAGCAGCTTAGAGGGGTTCGGAGAAGCTTTCTTT
size: -; V: TRBV28; J: TRBJ1-2; D: TRBD1; CDR3: CASSSGTGGVF; DNA: TGTGCCAGCAGTTCCGGGACAGGGGGGGTTTTC
size: -; V: TRBV3-1/TRBV3-2; J: TRBJ2-3; D: -; CDR3: CASSQAFDSQGDSAGRQYF; DNA: TGTGCCAGCAGCCAAGCCTTCGATAGTCAGGGGGACTCGGCGGGAAGGCAGTATTTT
size: -; V: TRBV2; J: TRBJ2-1; D: TRBD2; CDR3: CASSPTSAYNEQFF; DNA: TGTGCCAGCAGCCCGACTAGCGCCTACAATGAGCAGTTCTTC
size: few; V: TRBV19; J: TRBJ2-7; D: TRBD2; CDR3: CASSQIAGGSYEQYF; DNA: TGTGCCAGTAGTCAAATAGCGGGAGGGAGTTACGAGCAGTACTTC
size: -; V: TRBV29-1; J: TRBJ1-1; D: -; CDR3: CSVGQMNTEAFF; DNA: TGCAGCGTTGGGCAGATGAACACTGAAGCTTTCTTT
size: -; V: TRBV7-9; J: TRBJ1-4; D: TRBD1; CDR3: CASSFSSGGFEKLFF; DNA: TGTGCCAGCAGCTTTTCTTCAGGGGGCTTTGAAAAACTGTTTTTT
size: -; V: TRBV7-2; J: TRBJ2-3; D: -; CDR3: CASSHGALSTDTQYF; DNA: TGTGCCAGCAGCCATGGGGCACTTTCCACAGATACGCAGTATTTT
size: -; V: TRBV9; J: TRBJ2-5; D: TRBD1; CDR3: CASTLTGTEKETQYF; DNA: TGTGCCAGCACTCTCACCGGGACAGAGAAAGAGACCCAGTACTTC
size: -; V: TRBV7-3; J: TRBJ2-1; D: TRBD2; CDR3: CASSSIAGRENEQFF; DNA: TGTGCCAGCAGCTCTATAGCGGGGCGGGAGAATGAGCAGTTCTTC
size: -; V: TRBV6-2/TRBV6-3; J: TRBJ2-7; D: TRBD2; CDR3: CASSDRTSGSSYEQYF; DNA: TGTGCCAGCAGTGACCGGACTAGCGGGAGTTCCTACGAGCAGTACTTC
size: few; V: TRBV20-1; J: TRBJ2-7; D: -; CDR3: CSASRLAGGGEQYF; DNA: TGCAGTGCTAGTAGGCTAGCAGGCGGTGGGGAGCAGTACTTC
size: -; V: TRBV25-1; J: TRBJ2-1; D: TRBD1; CDR3: CASPFSGTGWNNEQFF; DNA: TGTGCCAGCCCTTTCTCGGGGACAGGGTGGAACAATGAGCAGTTCTTC
size: once; V: TRBV11-2; J: TRBJ1-1; D: TRBD1; CDR3: CASSLGQGAYYEAFF; DNA: TGTGCCAGCAGCTTAGGGCAGGGGGCGTATTATGAAGCTTTCTTT
size: -; V: TRBV7-2; J: TRBJ2-2; D: -; CDR3: CASSLGTQNTGELFF; DNA: TGTGCCAGCAGCTTAGGGACACAAAACACCGGGGAGCTGTTTTTT
size: -; V: TRBV13; J: TRBJ2-5; D: TRBD2; CDR3: CASSSSLAGKETQYF; DNA: TGTGCCAGCAGCTCGTCCTTAGCGGGAAAAGAGACCCAGTACTTC
size: once; V: TRBV3-1/TRBV3-2; J: TRBJ2-4; D: -; CDR3: CASSPGWKNIQYF; DNA: TGTGCCAGCAGCCCAGGGTGGAAGAACATTCAGTACTTC
size: -; V: TRBV7-9; J: TRBJ1-5; D: TRBD1; CDR3: CASSLDATGASNQPQHF; DNA: TGTGCCAGCAGCTTAGACGCAACAGGGGCGAGCAATCAGCCCCAGCATTTT
size: -; V: TRBV9; J: TRBJ2-2; D: TRBD2; CDR3: CASSALAGGASGELFF; DNA: TGTGCCAGCAGCGCCCTAGCGGGAGGAGCAAGCGGGGAGCTGTTTTTT
size: few; V: TRBV7-8; J: TRBJ1-5; D: -; CDR3: CASSLLSGAGQPQHF; DNA: TGTGCCAGCAGCTTACTATCAGGCGCGGGACAGCCCCAGCATTTT